Here is one TCR beta chain with its context. This clonotype was counted a few times. Its antigen target is currently unknown. Per-base quality was not reported, and no clone a single base away is much larger than it. The entry originates in a study of identical twins (dated by TCRdb to about 2016). For the wider study: To test whether fetal clonotypes persist, the study used deep sequencing on TCR alpha and beta repertoires from monozygotic twins, unrelated adults of various ages, and cord blood. To rule out contamination, replicate twin experiments were performed at different times with different library preparation protocols.

The investigation overall reported the following: Out-of-frame TCR alpha sequences shared between twins showed an excess of low generation-probability sequences compared with coincidental sharing between unrelated individuals. Fewer insertions were carried by abundant cord blood beta clonotypes; a weaker similar trend was observed in young adult naive repertoires, while no such trend was observed in memory repertoires. Zero-insertion analyses could be partly confounded by invariant T cells such as MAIT and iNKT, though diverse VJ usage argued against such confounding for most clonotypes. Recombination models systematically underestimated out-of-frame TCR alpha sharing in monozygotic twins but agreed with sharing between unrelated individuals. Because the same donors could not be followed over many years, conclusions were based on cross-sectional statistical analysis. The excess sharing between twins in beta out-of-frame sequences was weaker because fewer shared sequences reduced the signal-to-noise ratio.

Every donor was a healthy Caucasian. Three pairs of female monozygotic twins, all aged roughly 18 to 30 years, made up the twin cohort. Positive isolation kits from Invitrogen were used to isolate the CD4+ and CD8+ T cell populations. The library was produced with 5' RACE. For sequencing, an Illumina HiSeq 2000 was employed. Template switching introduced a universal primer binding site; the final cDNA contained a unique molecular identifier, enabling accurate counting of TCR cDNA molecules. Specific primers in the conserved constant-segment region were used to synthesize first-strand cDNA for TCR alpha and beta chains. To control for contamination, every cDNA library was double barcoded, receiving both a SMART-Mk sample barcode and Illumina barcodes. TruSeq adapter sequences, together with Illumina sample barcodes, were added in two successive PCR steps. TCR alpha and beta cDNA libraries were sequenced on the Illumina HiSeq platform with custom primers. From the authors' description of their analysis: Raw reads were processed with MiGEC to extract unique molecular identifiers, and MiXCR was used to determine CDR3 positions. For each individual, recombination models were inferred using an EM algorithm with the repgenHMM and IGoR tools. Shared clonotype analysis was performed with the tcR package in R, normalizing sharing by the product of cloneset sizes. To study raw recombination free of thymic and clonal selection effects, out-of-frame nonproductive sequences were analyzed. TCRdb reprocessed the public reads (quality trimming at Q25 with fastp, clone calling with MiXCR) and kept in-frame beta chains. Here each entry gathers all rows of one CDR3 protein and keeps the most common genes and DNA. The V and J calls here are based on TCRdb, not the publication. The sample table contains some 460,000 distinct CDR3 sequences; only one count was recorded for around 14% of them. The ten top clones hold roughly 0.5% of the sample.

V and J lose 4 bases and 3 bases, and a span of 8 bases separates them. CDR1 is given as MNHEY and CDR2 as SVGEGT, both from the germline V gene. The CDR3 holds 13 amino acids from the cysteine to the phenylalanine. Kept here is only the CDR3 DNA, which spans 39 bases and is read in frame from base 1. These same data were also listed under a study on yellow fever vaccine responses in identical twins. From the second report: The authors reported that the T cell response to vaccination in identical twins appeared partly convergent and partly personalized. The study precisely tracked vaccine-responding T cell clones in identical twins.

This receptor was obtained from a woman under 30 in good health. The sequencing input was CD4+ T cells sorted from blood. The chain couples TRBV6-2 or TRBV6-3 to TRBJ2-3; confidence is insufficient to name the D gene. The CDR3 here reads CASSSKETDTQYF. The DNA sequence is as follows: TGTGCCAGCAGTTCGAAGGAAACAGATACGCAGTATTTT.